The present T cell receptor (beta chain) was sequenced within a study of PD-L1 blockade in urothelial cancer. Study overall: Men with urothelial cancer arising in the bladder made up about 85% of the roughly 30 patients. General study points: When measured at 3 weeks, tumor-associated blood clones expanded more in durable-benefit patients.

Into every PCR, synthetic TCR analog templates were spiked. The data were produced by immunoSEQ multiplex PCR, yet TCRdb's version contains in-frame clones alone and is incomplete. The sample carries 85,000 to 90,000 clones, approximately 88% recorded once. CDR3 length: 14 amino acids. V was shortened by 0 bases and J by 7 bases, with 12 bases between the two germline ends. Germline assignment: CDR1 MGHRA and CDR2 YSYEKL. Time point noted: pretreatment peripheral blood. Urothelial carcinoma, locally advanced or metastatic, affected the patients. This clone was seen a few times. Its matching antigen is unknown.

The sample consisted of PBMCs, taken around atezolizumab (anti-PD-L1) treatment. This chain joins TRBV4-1 and TRBJ1-2; D is uncertain. The TCR sequence derives from a woman of 80 years or more with urothelial cancer. The CDR3 reads CASSQELGSGGYTF. Here the CDR3 DNA reads TGCGCCAGCAGCCAAGAGTTGGGGAGCGGTGGCTACACCTTC.